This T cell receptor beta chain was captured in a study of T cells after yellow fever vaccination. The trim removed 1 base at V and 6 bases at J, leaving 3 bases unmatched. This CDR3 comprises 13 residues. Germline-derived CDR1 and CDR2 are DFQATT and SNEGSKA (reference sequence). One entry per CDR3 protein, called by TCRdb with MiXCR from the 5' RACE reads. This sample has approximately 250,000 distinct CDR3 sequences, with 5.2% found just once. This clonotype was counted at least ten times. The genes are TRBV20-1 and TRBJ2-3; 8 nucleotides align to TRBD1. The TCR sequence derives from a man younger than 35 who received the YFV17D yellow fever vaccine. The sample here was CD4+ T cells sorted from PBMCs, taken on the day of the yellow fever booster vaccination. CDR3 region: CSARVTGGDTQYF. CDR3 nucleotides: TGCAGTGCTAGAGTTACAGGGGGGGATACGCAGTATTTT.